The TCR beta chain under discussion was sequenced for a study of cytotoxic CD8 clonotypes in ibrutinib-treated CLL. This clone was seen once. Its antigen remains unidentified. Overall study findings and caveats: Samples were collected at differing times from sustained-remission and progressing patients. Clonotypes that were public were uncommon, and they contracted or stayed stable on treatment.

The CDR3 is 13 amino acids. Germline assignment: CDR1 MRHNA and CDR2 SNTAGT. V was clipped by 5 bases and J by 1 base, with 8 bases between them. TCRdb's copy holds only in-frame clones and misses some; the assay was immunoSEQ multiplex PCR. The top ten clones hold 35% to 40% of a sample with about 120,000 clones, 58% of them seen once. The clonotype comes from a human donor with chronic lymphocytic leukemia. This specimen consisted of PBMCs, obtained after 24 months of ibrutinib treatment. The J gene is TRBJ1-1, the V gene TRBV6-4; D is uncertain. The CDR3 is CASSIRGNTEAFF. CDR3 nucleotide sequence: TGTGCCAGCAGTATACGGGGGAACACTGAAGCTTTCTTT.